A selection of T cell receptor beta chains follows, all from one sample in a study of blood T cell repertoires in COVID-19. Assay used: immunoSEQ multiplex PCR; TCRdb lists only in-frame clones, some missing. The sample carries about 140,000 clones, approximately 80% recorded once. Sequences were obtained from peripheral blood. The receptor source for this set is a woman older than 75 with active or convalescent COVID-19. The CDR3 runs from the conserved cysteine through the conserved F or W. A D gene is named only where the DNA matches it firmly. Only part of the rows carry a size: once, few, many, or a class if the clone is expanded.

v_gene: TRBV6-6; d_gene: TRBD2; j_gene: TRBJ2-1; abundance: -; CDR3nt: TGTGCCAGCAGCCCGCGGGGGGGCGGGGCCAATGAGCAGTTCTTC; CDR3aa: CASSPRGGGANEQFF
v_gene: TRBV5-5; d_gene: -; j_gene: TRBJ1-1; abundance: -; CDR3nt: TGTGCCAGCAGCTTAAGGAACACAGGGACGAACACTGAAGCTTTCTTT; CDR3aa: CASSLRNTGTNTEAFF
v_gene: TRBV6-1; d_gene: -; j_gene: TRBJ2-5; abundance: -; CDR3nt: TGTGCCAGCAGTGATGTAACAGGGACCCAGTACTTC; CDR3aa: CASSDVTGTQYF
v_gene: TRBV29-1; d_gene: -; j_gene: TRBJ2-7; abundance: few; CDR3nt: TGCAGCGTTGACGGGATCGAAGGTTACGGGGACTACGAGCAGTACTTC; CDR3aa: CSVDGIEGYGDYEQYF
v_gene: TRBV18; d_gene: TRBD1; j_gene: TRBJ1-2; abundance: -; CDR3nt: TGTGCCAGCTCCCGGGACAGGGATTCCTATGGCTACACCTTC; CDR3aa: CASSRDRDSYGYTF
v_gene: TRBV2; d_gene: TRBD1; j_gene: TRBJ1-2; abundance: few; CDR3nt: TGTGCCAGCAGCGGCGAACTTTGGGGACAGGGGGCGTCTAACTATGGCTACACCTTC; CDR3aa: CASSGELWGQGASNYGYTF
v_gene: TRBV10-2; d_gene: TRBD2; j_gene: TRBJ2-4; abundance: -; CDR3nt: TGCGCCAGCAGTTTAAGCGGGGGGGCCGGGTACTTC; CDR3aa: CASSLSGGAGYF
v_gene: TRBV29-1; d_gene: -; j_gene: TRBJ2-2; abundance: -; CDR3nt: TGCAGCGTACACAACACAGGGAACGCGAACACCGGGGAGCTGTTTTTT; CDR3aa: CSVHNTGNANTGELFF
v_gene: TRBV11-2; d_gene: TRBD1; j_gene: TRBJ2-3; abundance: -; CDR3nt: TGTGCCAGCAGTTCACAGGGGGTGTCTGGGGATACGCAGTATTTT; CDR3aa: CASSSQGVSGDTQYF
v_gene: TRBV2; d_gene: TRBD1; j_gene: TRBJ2-7; abundance: -; CDR3nt: TGTGCCAGCAAACTGGACGGACAGGTTCTTTACGAGCAGTACTTC; CDR3aa: CASKLDGQVLYEQYF
v_gene: TRBV6-5; d_gene: -; j_gene: TRBJ1-6; abundance: many; CDR3nt: TGTGCCAGCAGTTATGTTCAGGGATATTCACCCCTCCACTTT; CDR3aa: CASSYVQGYSPLHF
v_gene: TRBV5-1; d_gene: -; j_gene: TRBJ1-1; abundance: -; CDR3nt: TGCGCCAGCAGCTTGGCGGGACACAACTACCCGAACACTGAAGCTTTCTTT; CDR3aa: CASSLAGHNYPNTEAFF
v_gene: TRBV7-6; d_gene: -; j_gene: TRBJ1-1; abundance: -; CDR3nt: TGTGCCAGCAGCCTCGGACAGTCCAAGAACACTGAAGCTTTCTTT; CDR3aa: CASSLGQSKNTEAFF
v_gene: TRBV29-1; d_gene: -; j_gene: TRBJ1-2; abundance: -; CDR3nt: TGCAGCGTCCGGACAGCTAACTATGGCTACACCTTC; CDR3aa: CSVRTANYGYTF
v_gene: TRBV5-6; d_gene: TRBD1; j_gene: TRBJ1-2; abundance: -; CDR3nt: TGTGCCAGCAACCTACAGGGGAACTATGGCTACACCTTC; CDR3aa: CASNLQGNYGYTF
v_gene: TRBV4-1; d_gene: TRBD1; j_gene: TRBJ1-6; abundance: -; CDR3nt: TGCGCCAGCAGCCAAGTTGGGACAGGGGACTTCCAAAGCTATAATTCACCCCTCCACTTT; CDR3aa: CASSQVGTGDFQSYNSPLHF
v_gene: TRBV18; d_gene: TRBD1; j_gene: TRBJ1-4; abundance: -; CDR3nt: TGTGCCAGCTCATCAGGGGGCGCGTTGAGTAAACTGTTTTTT; CDR3aa: CASSSGGALSKLFF
v_gene: TRBV5-6; d_gene: TRBD1; j_gene: TRBJ2-1; abundance: few; CDR3nt: TGTGCCAGCAGTGATAAACAGGGGTCTAGCAATGAGCAGTTCTTC; CDR3aa: CASSDKQGSSNEQFF
v_gene: TRBV5-5; d_gene: -; j_gene: TRBJ2-7; abundance: few; CDR3nt: TGTGCCAGCAGCCGACGGGGATACGAGCAGTACTTC; CDR3aa: CASSRRGYEQYF
v_gene: TRBV9; d_gene: TRBD1; j_gene: TRBJ1-1; abundance: -; CDR3nt: TGTGCCAGCAGCGTAGAGGAGGGGGCGGTGAGGGCTTTCTTT; CDR3aa: CASSVEEGAVRAFF
v_gene: TRBV4-2; d_gene: -; j_gene: TRBJ2-7; abundance: -; CDR3nt: TGTGCCAGCAGCCAAGGGCTGGGGCTATCCTACGAGCAGTACTTC; CDR3aa: CASSQGLGLSYEQYF
v_gene: TRBV6-6; d_gene: -; j_gene: TRBJ1-4; abundance: once; CDR3nt: TGTGCCAGCAGGAAAGATGGGGCAGGGAATGAAAAACTGTTTTTT; CDR3aa: CASRKDGAGNEKLFF
v_gene: TRBV5-6; d_gene: -; j_gene: TRBJ1-1; abundance: -; CDR3nt: TGTGCCAGCAGCCTCGGACAGCTTTTTAACACTGAAGCTTTCTTT; CDR3aa: CASSLGQLFNTEAFF
v_gene: TRBV6-2/TRBV6-3; d_gene: -; j_gene: TRBJ2-7; abundance: -; CDR3nt: TGTGCCAGCAGTTACTCGATTGTAGTTTCCCCACAGAGTTTCTACGAGCAGTACTTC; CDR3aa: CASSYSIVVSPQSFYEQYF
v_gene: TRBV6-5; d_gene: TRBD1; j_gene: TRBJ1-6; abundance: -; CDR3nt: TGTGCCAGCAGCCGGGACAGACATAATTCACCCCTCCACTTT; CDR3aa: CASSRDRHNSPLHF
v_gene: TRBV7-8; d_gene: TRBD2; j_gene: TRBJ2-1; abundance: -; CDR3nt: TGTGCCAGCAGCCCCAGACTAGCGGGGGGGCAGGGGAATGAGCAGTTCTTC; CDR3aa: CASSPRLAGGQGNEQFF
v_gene: TRBV29-1; d_gene: TRBD1; j_gene: TRBJ1-1; abundance: few; CDR3nt: TGCAGCGTCCCGGGACAGTCGCTTCAGAACACTGAAGCTTTCTTT; CDR3aa: CSVPGQSLQNTEAFF
v_gene: TRBV7-2; d_gene: -; j_gene: TRBJ1-2; abundance: -; CDR3nt: TGTGCCAGCATGGGCCAGGGTTTTTCTAACTATGGCTACACCTTC; CDR3aa: CASMGQGFSNYGYTF
v_gene: TRBV2; d_gene: -; j_gene: TRBJ1-2; abundance: -; CDR3nt: TGTGCCAGCAGTCCCGCGGGGGCTAACTATGGCTACACCTTC; CDR3aa: CASSPAGANYGYTF
v_gene: TRBV2; d_gene: -; j_gene: TRBJ1-2; abundance: -; CDR3nt: TGTGCCAGCAGAGAACATGGACAGACTAACTATGGCTACACCTTC; CDR3aa: CASREHGQTNYGYTF
v_gene: TRBV2; d_gene: TRBD2; j_gene: TRBJ2-5; abundance: -; CDR3nt: TGTGCCAGCAGTGACAAAAGCGGGGGCGGGGAGACCCAGTACTTC; CDR3aa: CASSDKSGGGETQYF
v_gene: TRBV7-9; d_gene: TRBD1; j_gene: TRBJ2-7; abundance: -; CDR3nt: TGTGCCAGCAGCTTATTGGACAGGGGTACCTACGAGCAGTACTTC; CDR3aa: CASSLLDRGTYEQYF
v_gene: TRBV6-5; d_gene: -; j_gene: TRBJ2-7; abundance: -; CDR3nt: TGTGCCAGCTACCGACTCTACGAGCAGTACTTC; CDR3aa: CASYRLYEQYF